Shown below are 16 T cell receptor beta chains from a single sample sequenced in a study of PD-1 blockade in classical Hodgkin lymphoma. Method: immunoSEQ multiplex PCR; TCRdb's copy keeps in-frame clones and lacks some. Here the sample spans roughly 18,000 clones, around three fifths being singletons. Every patient was affected by relapse after autologous stem cell transplantation, while exposure to brentuximab vedotin was not uniform. This material consisted of peripheral blood mononuclear cells (PBMCs), taken before the second cycle of nivolumab. Receptor source: a human donor with classical Hodgkin lymphoma.

This sequence joins TRBV11-2 and TRBJ2-3; possible D gene TRBD2, 5 bases. Germline V gene sequence: CDR1 SGHAT, CDR2 FQNNGV. This CDR3 has 15 residues. V lost 3 bases and J lost 0, with 10 bases in between. The CDR3 sequence is CASSFMRTSTDTQYF. The CDR3 DNA is TGTGCCAGCAGCTTCATGAGGACTAGCACAGATACGCAGTATTTT.

This clone appeared a few times. The V and J genes are TRBV2 and TRBJ2-7; the D gene is possibly TRBD2 (5 bases). In germline, CDR1 is SNHLY, CDR2 FYNNEI. Trimming took 0 bases from V and 4 from J, leaving 13 bases between them. This CDR3 is 15 amino acids long. CDR3 amino acids: CASSEASGFEYEQYF. The CDR3 region has the DNA TGTGCCAGCAGTGAAGCTTCGGGATTCGAGTACGAGCAGTACTTC.

The chain couples TRBV19 to TRBJ2-5; TRBD1 matches 9 bases. This CDR3 comprises 14 residues. The V and J ends lost 3 bases and 4 bases, in that order; junction bases with no gene match: 3. Germline V gene lookup returns CDR1 LNHDA and CDR2 SQIVND (reference sequence). The CDR3 here is CASSITGGGETQYF. CDR3 sequence (DNA): TGTGCCAGTAGTATCACAGGGGGCGGAGAGACCCAGTACTTC.

This clone was detected only a few times. The chain links TRBV5-6 to TRBJ1-1, with TRBD1 as a possible D gene (5 bases). From germline, CDR1 is SGHDT and CDR2 YYEEEE. The CDR3 consists of 13 residues. V was cut by 5 bases and J by 2 bases, with 10 bases left in between. CDR3 nucleotide sequence: TGTGCCAGCAGGTTTACAGGAAACACTGAAGCTTTCTTT. It specifies CASRFTGNTEAFF.

This chain links TRBV7-6 with TRBJ1-1, with TRBD1 matching over 9 bases. This CDR3 contains 15 residues. The junction had 5 bases not matched to a gene; V was cut back by 3 bases and J by 3 bases. Germline CDR1 is SGHVS and CDR2 is FNYEAQ. CDR3: CASSFNRGLDTEAFF. The CDR3 bases are TGTGCCAGCAGCTTCAACAGGGGGCTTGACACTGAAGCTTTCTTT.

The chain recombines TRBV27 with TRBJ2-7; D may be TRBD1 (7 bases). The CDR3 covers 15 residues. V lost 6 bases and J lost 5, with 20 bases in between. CDR1 is MNHEY, CDR2 SMNVEV, per germline (reference sequence). The CDR3 DNA reads TGTGCCAGCAGGCTGGAGAGCAGGGGGGTTCACGAGCAGTACTTC. The encoded protein is CASRLESRGVHEQYF.

The V and J genes are TRBV27 and TRBJ1-5; D remains unclear. This CDR3 spans 13 amino acids. Germline V gene lookup returns CDR1 MNHEY and CDR2 SMNVEV (reference sequence). V shed 6 bases and J shed 4 bases, with 10 bases lying between them. The CDR3 sequence is CASSPMGNQPQHF. The CDR3 DNA is TGTGCCAGCAGCCCAATGGGGAATCAGCCCCAGCATTTT.

The gene calls are TRBV2 and TRBJ1-5; D is ambiguous. The CDR3 is made up of 12 amino acids. V gave up 4 bases and J gave up 3 bases, with 4 bases separating them. In germline, CDR1 is SNHLY, CDR2 FYNNEI. The CDR3 here is CASSANNQPQHF. CDR3 DNA: TGTGCCAGCAGTGCTAACAATCAGCCCCAGCATTTT.

The chain has TRBV2 and TRBJ1-2; 10 nucleotides match TRBD1. CDR1 is SNHLY and CDR2 is FYNNEI in the germline V gene. The CDR3 is 16 amino acids. Unmatched junction bases numbered 11, after V lost 2 bases and J lost 8 bases. The CDR3 is CASSEPSTGGEGGYTF. CDR3 DNA: TGTGCCAGCAGTGAACCATCGACAGGGGGCGAAGGAGGCTACACCTTC.

The chain carries TRBV6-6 and TRBJ1-2; perhaps TRBD1 as D (6 bases). The CDR3 is 14 amino acids. Trimming stripped 6 bases from V and 8 bases from J, with 19 bases between. Germline lookup yields CDR1 MNHNY and CDR2 SVGAGI (reference sequence). The CDR3 sequence is CASSSSDRLGGYTF. The DNA of the CDR3 is TGTGCCAGCAGCTCTTCCGACAGGCTCGGAGGCTACACCTTC.

This sequence joins TRBV28 and TRBJ2-6; D call uncertain. Germline V gives CDR1 MDHEN, CDR2 SYDVKM. The V gene lost 4 bases and the J gene lost 3 bases, with 10 bases spanning the gap. CDR3 length equals 15 residues. CDR3 loop: CASSWVGIGANVLTF. The CDR3 DNA is TGTGCCAGCAGTTGGGTGGGGATTGGGGCCAACGTCCTGACTTTC.

The chain couples TRBV7-2 to TRBJ2-3, with TRBD1 matching 8 bases. Germline V gene data show CDR1 as SGHTA and CDR2 as FQGNSA. This CDR3 is 15 amino acids long. The junction had 8 bases not matched to a gene; V was cut back by 5 bases and J by 4 bases. The CDR3 nucleotides are TGTGCCAGCAGCCGGACAGGGATCAGGTCAGATACGCAGTATTTT. The encoded protein is CASSRTGIRSDTQYF.

This clone showed up just a few times. This chain joins TRBV14 and TRBJ2-4, with TRBD1 matching over 7 bases. The germline V gene encodes CDR1 SGHDN and CDR2 FVKESK. The CDR3 length is 14 residues. After removal of 3 bases from V and 6 bases from J, the junction contained 5 bases not matched to a gene. CDR3 protein: CASSHWDSLNIQYF. The CDR3 nucleotides read TGTGCCAGCAGCCATTGGGACAGTCTAAACATTCAGTACTTC.

The J gene is TRBJ2-5, the V gene TRBV27, with 10 bases identical to TRBD2. V lost 5 bases and J lost 5; bases outside the gene matches: 8. The CDR3 has 15 residues. Germline V gene data show CDR1 as MNHEY and CDR2 as SMNVEV (reference sequence). In DNA, the CDR3 is TGTGCCAGCAGTCCAACTCTAGCGGGAGTTGAGACCCAGTACTTC. Encoded protein: CASSPTLAGVETQYF.

The V gene is TRBV2, the J gene TRBJ2-1; TRBD2 aligns across 13 bases. Germline V gives CDR1 SNHLY, CDR2 FYNNEI. The CDR3 has 17 amino acids. The J segment lost 2 bases and the V segment lost 6 bases, leaving 7 bases of the junction unmatched. The CDR3 DNA reads as TGTGCCAGCAGCCCCTGGACTAGCGGGAGCCCCTACAATGAGCAGTTCTTC. Its translation: CASSPWTSGSPYNEQFF.

This chain joins TRBV19 and TRBJ2-1; 9 bases match TRBD2. This CDR3 is 19 amino acids long. Germline-derived CDR1 and CDR2 are LNHDA and SQIVND (reference sequence). V was pared by 10 bases and J by 7 bases, with 26 bases of the junction left unmatched. DNA for the CDR3: TGTGCCACCAGGTCCGAAGGGGGGTGGCCTAGCGGGATGGGGAATGAGCAGTTCTTC. Residues: CATRSEGGWPSGMGNEQFF. The full variable domain, with the rest looked up from reference TRBV19 and TRBJ2-1, is DGGITQSPKYLFRKEGQNVTLSCEQNLNHDAMYWYRQDPGQGLRLIYYSQIVNDFQKGDIAEGYSVSREKKESFPLTVTSAQKNPTAFYLCATRSEGGWPSGMGNEQFFGPGTRLTVL.